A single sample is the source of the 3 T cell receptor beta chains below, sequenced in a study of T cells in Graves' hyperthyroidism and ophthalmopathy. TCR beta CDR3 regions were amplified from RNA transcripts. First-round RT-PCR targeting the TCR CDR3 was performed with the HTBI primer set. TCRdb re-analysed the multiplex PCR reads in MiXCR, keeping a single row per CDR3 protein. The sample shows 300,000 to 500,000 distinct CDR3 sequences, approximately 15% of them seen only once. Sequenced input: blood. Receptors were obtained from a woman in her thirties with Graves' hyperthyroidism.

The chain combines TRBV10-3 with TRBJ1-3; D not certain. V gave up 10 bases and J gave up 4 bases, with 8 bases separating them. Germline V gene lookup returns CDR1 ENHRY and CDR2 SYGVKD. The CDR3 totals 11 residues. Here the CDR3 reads CATSEGNTIYF. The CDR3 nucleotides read TGTGCCACCAGCGAGGGAAACACCATATATTTT.

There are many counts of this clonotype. CDR3 nucleotides: TGTGCCAGCAGCCGCCCGGGACTAGCGGGAGTTTGGTTGGAGACCCAGTACTTC. Amino acids: CASSRPGLAGVWLETQYF. The rearrangement uses TRBV11-2 and TRBJ2-5; 14 bases align to TRBD2. V was pared by 5 bases and J by 5 bases, with 13 bases of the junction left unmatched. CDR3 length equals 18 residues. The germline V gene has CDR1 SGHAT and CDR2 FQNNGV.

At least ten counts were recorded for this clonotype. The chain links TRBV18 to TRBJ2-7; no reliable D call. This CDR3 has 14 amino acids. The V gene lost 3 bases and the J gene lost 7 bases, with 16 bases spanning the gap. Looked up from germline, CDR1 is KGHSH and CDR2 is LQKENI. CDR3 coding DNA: TGTGCCAGCTCACCGGGCAGAATCCACTATGAGCAGTACTTC. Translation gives CASSPGRIHYEQYF.